The clone carrying this T cell receptor beta chain was recorded many times. Its antigen is undetermined. RNA transcripts were the template for amplifying TCR beta CDR3 regions. RT-PCR in the first round (using the HTBI primer set) targeted the TCR CDR3. Each CDR3 protein gets one entry after TCRdb re-called the multiplex PCR reads with MiXCR. The repertoire holds about 640,000 distinct CDR3 sequences, with more than 20% as singletons. This sample is drawn from a study of T cells in Graves' hyperthyroidism and ophthalmopathy. The CDR3 contains 15 residues. With 3 bases removed from V and 6 bases from J, the gap between germline ends came to 15 bases. CDR1 and CDR2 (germline): MDHEN, SYDVKM. Around 10 ml fresh peripheral blood yielded the PBMCs. Findings and limits, study-wide: In validation, the model predicted ophthalmopathy. These predictions came a median about 6.2 months before onset. Researchers report that a 13 V-J model separated ophthalmopathy from stable hyperthyroidism. Appearing also in blood were most of the thyroid clonotypes expanded above 0.001.

The chain carries TRBV28 and TRBJ1-5, with no clear D. This clonotype was sampled from a man aged 25 to 40 with Graves' ophthalmopathy. Specimen: blood. CDR3 residues: CASSFSLGQRQPQHF. CDR3 bases: TGTGCCAGCAGTTTTTCTTTGGGCCAACGTCAGCCCCAGCATTTT.